This is a list of T cell receptor beta chains from one sample in a study of T-cell memory formation after mild COVID-19. TCRdb analysed the 5' RACE reads with MiXCR anew, one entry per CDR3 protein. The sample yields fewer than 700,000 distinct CDR3 sequences, roughly 18% seen once. Sequencing was done on a sample of PBMCs or a T cell subset sorted from them (not recorded which). The receptors stem from an adult woman who had mild COVID-19 (a few samples of this study predate the infection). Cell type and time point are not known. Each CDR3 is given with its conserved first and last residue. A D gene is named only where the DNA matches it firmly. The size field is filled for only some rows; it gives once, few, many or a size class.

j_call clone_size v_call d_call cdr3_nt cdr3_aa
TRBJ1-6 many TRBV6-4 NA TGTGCCAGCAGTGACTCAAGTAATTCACCCCTCCACTTT CASSDSSNSPLHF
TRBJ2-1 few TRBV30 NA TGTGCCTGGGGCCCCGGGCGGGATCAGTTCTTC CAWGPGRDQFF
TRBJ2-3 few TRBV7-9 NA TGTGCCAGCAGCTCCGTCGGATCCACAGATACGCAGTATTTT CASSSVGSTDTQYF
TRBJ2-3 few TRBV27 NA TGTGCCAGCACCCGATATACGCAGTATTTT CASTRYTQYF
TRBJ1-3 NA TRBV12-3/TRBV12-4 TRBD1 TGTGCCAGCAGTTTAGACAGGGGAACCTCTGGAAACACCATATATTTT CASSLDRGTSGNTIYF
TRBJ2-1 NA TRBV20-1 NA TGCAGTGCAAAGGGGGGCCCTAACACCTACAATGAGCAGTTCTTC CSAKGGPNTYNEQFF
TRBJ1-1 few TRBV18 NA TGTGCCAGCTCACCCAACACCGAGAACACTGAAGCTTTCTTT CASSPNTENTEAFF
TRBJ2-1 NA TRBV5-1 NA TGCGCCAGCAGCTTGTTGGCGGGAGAAGGGGGCAATGAGCAGTTCTTC CASSLLAGEGGNEQFF
TRBJ2-2 NA TRBV19 TRBD2 TGTGCCAGTAGTATAGCGGGAGGGTCCGGGGAGCTGTTTTTT CASSIAGGSGELFF
TRBJ2-1 few TRBV12-3/TRBV12-4 NA TGTGCCAGCAGTGACGACACCCGCTACGACAATGAGCAGTTCTTC CASSDDTRYDNEQFF
TRBJ2-3 NA TRBV6-2/TRBV6-3 TRBD1 TGTGCCAGCGGTGGGACAGGCGCATTTCCAGATACGCAGTATTTT CASGGTGAFPDTQYF
TRBJ2-7 NA TRBV29-1 NA TGCAGCGTTGGTATCCGCTACGAGCAGTACTTC CSVGIRYEQYF
TRBJ1-1 NA TRBV3-1 NA TGTGCCAGCAGCCAAGAAACAGGCTTGAACACTGAAGCTTTCTTT CASSQETGLNTEAFF
TRBJ2-1 few TRBV20-1 TRBD2 TGCAGTGCTAGGCGTGCTAGCGGCAATGAGCAGTTCTTC CSARRASGNEQFF
TRBJ2-3 few TRBV10-3 NA TGTGCCATCAGTGAGCTGGGGGGAGCGCAGTATTTT CAISELGGAQYF
TRBJ2-5 few TRBV7-2 TRBD2 TGTGCCAGCGGACTAGCGGGAGGACCGAAGACCCAGTACTTC CASGLAGGPKTQYF
TRBJ2-1 NA TRBV6-6 NA TGTGCCAGCAGCAGTTGGACACCTCTTACCTACAATGAGCAGTTCTTC CASSSWTPLTYNEQFF
TRBJ2-7 few TRBV4-2 NA TGTGCCAGCAGCCAAGGGGCAGGGGGGTCCTACGAGCAGTACTTC CASSQGAGGSYEQYF
TRBJ2-7 few TRBV7-8 TRBD1 TGTGCCAGCAGCTTAGCGGACAGGGACTACGAGCAGTACTTC CASSLADRDYEQYF
TRBJ2-5 NA TRBV15 TRBD2 TGTGCCACCAGCAGAGATAAGCTAGCGGATCAAGAGACCCAGTACTTC CATSRDKLADQETQYF
TRBJ2-1 few TRBV4-2 NA TGTGCCAGCAGCCAAGAAAACCTGAGGAATGAGCAGTTCTTC CASSQENLRNEQFF
TRBJ2-7 NA TRBV4-1 NA TGCGCCAGCAGCCAAGCCCCAGGCCTATCCTACGAGCAGTACTTC CASSQAPGLSYEQYF
TRBJ2-2 NA TRBV6-1 NA TGTGCCAGCACTCCCCCGCTAGGGGCGGGCACCGGGGAGCTGTTTTTT CASTPPLGAGTGELFF
TRBJ2-3 NA TRBV6-4 TRBD2 TGTGCCAGCAGTGACTCGCGCGCGGGGGGGCGAGATACGCAGTATTTT CASSDSRAGGRDTQYF
TRBJ1-2 NA TRBV2 NA TGTGCCAGCATCGGATGGCAGGCAGGCTATGGCTACACCTTC CASIGWQAGYGYTF
TRBJ2-3 NA TRBV19 TRBD2 TGTGCCAGTAGTAGACTGCGGGAGGGCGGAGATACGCAGTATTTT CASSRLREGGDTQYF
TRBJ2-2 few TRBV2 TRBD1 TGTGCCAGCAGACTCCTAGCAGGGGGCGCGATAGTGCTGTTTTTT CASRLLAGGAIVLFF
TRBJ2-5 few TRBV15 NA TGTGCCACCAGCAGGAGGGCTACCCAAGAGACCCAGTACTTC CATSRRATQETQYF
TRBJ2-7 NA TRBV11-2 TRBD2 TGTGCCAGCAGCTTAATTGAGACTAGCGTCTACGAGCAGTACTTC CASSLIETSVYEQYF
TRBJ1-5 NA TRBV19 NA TGTGCCACCATGACAAGCGGCAATCAGCCCCAGCATTTT CATMTSGNQPQHF
TRBJ2-1 NA TRBV6-5 TRBD2 TGTGCCAGCAGCGCCGGGACTAGCTACAATGAGCAGTTCTTC CASSAGTSYNEQFF
TRBJ1-1 few TRBV5-1 TRBD1 TGCGCCAGCAGCTGGGACAGGGACACTGAAGCTTTCTTT CASSWDRDTEAFF
TRBJ1-1 NA TRBV6-2/TRBV6-3 NA TGTGCCAGCAGAGCACAGACAGTGAACACTGAAGCTTTCTTT CASRAQTVNTEAFF
TRBJ2-7 NA TRBV7-2 NA TGTGCCAGCAGCCGGTCCGGGACGGAAGCCTACGAGCAGTACTTC CASSRSGTEAYEQYF
TRBJ1-4 few TRBV20-1 TRBD1 TGCAGTGCTTCACAGGGGTGGGGTGAAAAACTGTTTTTT CSASQGWGEKLFF
TRBJ1-5 many TRBV2 NA TGTGCCAGCAGTAACGGTTATAGCAATCAGCCCCAGCATTTT CASSNGYSNQPQHF
TRBJ1-4 NA TRBV5-1 NA TGCGCCAGCAGCACTAAACCAGGTCCAACTAATGAAAAACTGTTTTTT CASSTKPGPTNEKLFF
TRBJ2-5 NA TRBV5-4 NA TGTGCCAGCAGCTTCAGTACCGATGACCAAGAGACCCAGTACTTC CASSFSTDDQETQYF
TRBJ1-4 NA TRBV5-1 NA TGCGCCAGCAGCCCTGGGACGGTGCGAGAAAAACTGTTTTTT CASSPGTVREKLFF
TRBJ2-7 many TRBV12-3/TRBV12-4 NA TGTGCCAGCAGTTTGACAAATTCCTACGAGCAGTACTTC CASSLTNSYEQYF